Listed here are 17 T cell receptor beta chains from one sample, sequenced in a study of blood T cell repertoires in COVID-19 (TCRdb year 2020). The method was the immunoSEQ multiplex PCR assay. In TCRdb, the immuneACCESS table is reduced to in-frame sequences with V and J assigned. These tables do not hold every clone; where another copy was compared, an unresolved V gene accounts for under half, and the others remain unexplained. The sample table records some 120,000 clones; roughly 80% of these occur just once. Less than 2% of the sample belongs to the ten largest clones. The material sequenced was peripheral blood. The receptors stem from a man between 70 and 80 years old with acute or convalescent COVID-19.

This chain links TRBV7-2 with TRBJ1-6, with D tentatively TRBD1 (6 bases). Germline lookup yields CDR1 SGHTA and CDR2 FQGNSA. Between the trimmed V and J ends, which lost 4 bases and 14 bases, there was a span of 12 bases. This CDR3 is built from 12 residues. CDR3 sequence: CASSSQGNTLHF. The CDR3 DNA sequence: TGTGCCAGCAGCTCACAGGGAAACACCCTCCACTTT.

The chain couples TRBV18 to TRBJ1-1; TRBD1 might be the D (5 bases). Germline-derived CDR1 and CDR2 are KGHSH and LQKENI. The CDR3 runs to 13 residues. V lost 4 bases and J 5 bases, leaving 11 bases between the germline ends. The CDR3 region is CASSQGRKTEAFF. CDR3 DNA: TGTGCCAGCTCACAGGGGAGGAAAACTGAAGCTTTCTTT.

In its sample, this clone was seen many times. Distinct nucleotide sequences in the sample also encode this CDR3. The chain joins TRBV21-1 to TRBJ1-6; TRBD1 is the table's D call, not checked against the DNA. TRBV21-1 constitutes a pseudogene. The CDR3 is made up of 17 amino acids. The CDR3 nucleotides read TGTGCCAGCAGCAAAGGTGGACCGGGACAGGATAATTCACCCCTCCACTTT. Its translation is CASSKGGPGQDNSPLHF.

CDR3 DNA sequence: TGTGCCAGCAGTGACCTAGCGGGCCGGGGGATTTACAATGAGCAGTTCTTC. Amino acids: CASSDLAGRGIYNEQFF. This sequence joins TRBV6-1 and TRBJ2-1, with 8 bases that match TRBD2. Germline CDR1 and CDR2: MNHNS and SASEGT. The junction had 11 bases not matched to a gene; V was cut back by 3 bases and J by 4 bases. This CDR3 is 17 amino acids long.

This clone has only one observation. This chain links TRBV29-1 with TRBJ1-2, with 10 bases matching TRBD1. Germline assignment: CDR1 SQVTM and CDR2 ANQGSEA. The V and J ends lost 3 bases and 2 bases, in that order; junction bases with no gene match: 9. This CDR3 is 16 amino acids long. Here the CDR3 reads CSVDIDQTGGNYGYTF. Here the CDR3 DNA reads TGCAGCGTTGACATAGACCAGACAGGGGGCAACTATGGCTACACCTTC.

V and J are TRBV6-6 and TRBJ1-4; 7 bases fit TRBD1. The CDR3 spans 15 residues. V was pared by 5 bases and J by 3 bases, with 6 bases of the junction left unmatched. Germline assignment: CDR1 MNHNY and CDR2 SVGAGI (reference sequence). The CDR3 DNA follows: TGTGCCAGCAGTATAATGACAGGGCCTAATGAAAAACTGTTTTTT. Translation gives CASSIMTGPNEKLFF.

The DNA of the CDR3 is TGTGCCAGTAGTATGGGTCTCACAGGGGGCTATGGCTACACCTTC. Translated, it gives CASSMGLTGGYGYTF. This chain links TRBV19 with TRBJ1-2; 8 nucleotides line up with TRBD1. The CDR3 extends over 15 amino acids. V lost 3 bases to trimming and J lost 4 bases; unmatched junction nucleotides: 7. From germline, CDR1 is LNHDA and CDR2 SQIVND (reference sequence).

V and J are TRBV5-1 and TRBJ1-6; 8 bases map to TRBD1. V shed 1 base and J 8 bases; nucleotides not matched to a gene: 2. The germline CDR1 and CDR2 sequences are SGHRS and YFSETQ. CDR3 length: 14 residues. The CDR3 DNA follows: TGCGCCAGCAGCTTGCAGGGGGCGGATTCACCCCTCCACTTT. Protein: CASSLQGADSPLHF.

The chain links TRBV5-1 to TRBJ2-7; weak D call: TRBD1 (6 bases). The V and J ends lost 0 bases and 3 bases respectively, with 10 bases between them. Germline-derived CDR1 and CDR2 are SGHRS and YFSETQ. The CDR3 extends over 14 amino acids. DNA for the CDR3: TGCGCCAGCAGCTTGGAGGGACACAACTACGAGCAGTACTTC. This codes for CASSLEGHNYEQYF.

This clone was seen a few times. This chain uses TRBV6-6 with TRBJ2-4; weak D call: TRBD1 (6 bases). Looked up from germline, CDR1 is MNHNY and CDR2 is SVGAGI (reference sequence). V was shortened by 2 bases and J by 11 bases, with 16 bases between the two germline ends. This CDR3 region has 14 residues. The CDR3 spells CASSYRQGSEVQYF. As DNA, the CDR3 is TGTGCCAGCAGTTACCGGCAGGGGAGTGAGGTTCAGTACTTC.

The V call is TRBV5-1, the J call TRBJ1-4, with 10 bases matching TRBD1. Trimming removed 3 bases from V and 7 bases from J; junction bases left unmatched: 6. Germline lookup yields CDR1 SGHRS and CDR2 YFSETQ. The CDR3 spans 15 residues. The CDR3: CASSYGQGGLEKLFF. The CDR3 region has the DNA TGCGCCAGCAGCTACGGACAGGGGGGTCTTGAAAAACTGTTTTTT.

V and J are TRBV29-1 and TRBJ2-3; a possible D gene is TRBD2 (5 bases). Germline V CDR1 and CDR2: SQVTM, ANQGSEA. Trimming took off 2 bases at V and 6 bases at J, with 12 bases between the two ends. This CDR3 is 13 amino acids long. CDR3 amino acids: CSVEIRLADTQYF. The CDR3, as DNA: TGCAGCGTTGAAATTCGGTTAGCGGATACGCAGTATTTT.

CDR3 protein: CASSLRGGNTIYF. CDR3 in DNA: TGTGCCAGCAGTTTAAGGGGCGGAAACACCATATATTTT. The chain is built from TRBV12-3 or TRBV12-4 and TRBJ1-3, with a weak D call TRBD1 (5 bases). The CDR3 is made up of 13 amino acids. The germline V and J ends were trimmed by 2 bases and 4 bases, with 6 bases remaining between them.

By its share, this clone is medium-sized (0.01 to 0.1%). The chain has TRBV11-3 and TRBJ1-1; D uncertain. CDR3 length: 13 residues. Deletions cut 8 bases from V and 4 bases from J, with 14 bases between. Germline V CDR1 and CDR2: SGHNT, YENEEA. The DNA for the CDR3 is TGTGCCAGCTCTCCCTTCGCGGGCACTGAAGCTTTCTTT. Amino acid sequence: CASSPFAGTEAFF.

This chain uses TRBV30 with TRBJ1-2, with TRBD1 matching 11 bases. The J segment lost 3 bases and the V segment lost 0 bases, leaving 3 bases of the junction unmatched. Looked up from germline, CDR1 is GTSNPN and CDR2 is SVGIG (reference sequence). The CDR3 has 15 residues. Written as DNA, the CDR3 is TGTGCCTGGAGTGTAGCGGGACAGGGGGACTATGGCTACACCTTC. Its protein product is CAWSVAGQGDYGYTF.

V usage is TRBV11-2 and J usage is TRBJ2-1, with 9 nucleotides matching TRBD2. CDR1 is SGHAT and CDR2 is FQNNGV in the germline V gene. This CDR3 spans 17 amino acids. V lost 1 base, J lost 4 bases, and 8 bases stayed unmatched. This CDR3 is CASSLVRRGGRYNEQFF. The CDR3 DNA reads TGTGCCAGCAGCTTAGTAAGGCGGGGGGGCCGATACAATGAGCAGTTCTTC.

The chain combines TRBV19 with TRBJ2-7; 10 bases are a match to TRBD2. CDR1 and CDR2 from the germline V gene are LNHDA and SQIVND (reference sequence). V dropped 4 bases and J dropped 0; count of bases not matched to a gene: 3. CDR3 length equals 15 residues. The DNA for the CDR3 is TGTGCCAGTAGTACTAGCGGGGGCGCCTCCTACGAGCAGTACTTC. Protein product: CASSTSGGASYEQYF. The full variable domain, its missing parts supplied by reference TRBV19 and TRBJ2-7, is DGGITQSPKYLFRKEGQNVTLSCEQNLNHDAMYWYRQDPGQGLRLIYYSQIVNDFQKGDIAEGYSVSREKKESFPLTVTSAQKNPTAFYLCASSTSGGASYEQYFGPGTRLTVT.